This T cell receptor beta chain was captured by sequencing in a study of long-term antiretroviral therapy in people with HIV. Study overall: Collection dates of the earliest samples fall about a decade before the 2015 immediate-ART recommendation.

The libraries were made with immunoSEQ v3.0 at survey level. Sequencing used immunoSEQ multiplex PCR; TCRdb keeps in-frame clones, though not all of them. The table shows 20,000 to 25,000 clones, with 83% occurring only once. The CDR3 is made up of 14 amino acids. V dropped 5 bases and J dropped 6; count of bases not matched to a gene: 10. Looked up from germline, CDR1 is MNHNS and CDR2 is SASEGT. General study points: Pre-ART expanded clones dominated the repertoire at every time point. Among HIV repertoires, CDR3 length ranges were narrower than those of controls.

On this clone itself: What it recognizes is unknown.

Only United States sites treated participants with HIV. The sequencing used unsorted PBMCs, collected 0.4 years after starting antiretroviral therapy. This sequence originates from a man aged 45 to 65 with HIV. The chain is built from TRBV6-1 and TRBJ2-7; 7 bases line up with TRBD1. CDR3 nucleotide sequence: TGTGCCAGCAGTACCTTGGGACAGTCTACCGAGCAGTACTTC. Its translation is CASSTLGQSTEQYF.